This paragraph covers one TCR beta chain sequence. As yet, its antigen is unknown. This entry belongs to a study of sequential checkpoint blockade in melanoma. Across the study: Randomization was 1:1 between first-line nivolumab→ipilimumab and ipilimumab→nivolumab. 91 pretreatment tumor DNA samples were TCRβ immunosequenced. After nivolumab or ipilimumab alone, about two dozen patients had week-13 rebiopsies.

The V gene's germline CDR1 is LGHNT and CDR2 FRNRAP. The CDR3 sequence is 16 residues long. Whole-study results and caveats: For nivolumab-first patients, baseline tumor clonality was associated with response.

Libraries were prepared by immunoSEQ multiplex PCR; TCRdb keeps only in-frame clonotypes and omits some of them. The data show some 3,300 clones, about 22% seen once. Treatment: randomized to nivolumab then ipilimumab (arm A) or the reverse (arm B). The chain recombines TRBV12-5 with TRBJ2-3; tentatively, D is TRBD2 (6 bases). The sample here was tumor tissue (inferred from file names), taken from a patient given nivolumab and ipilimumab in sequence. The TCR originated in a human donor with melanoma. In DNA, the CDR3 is TGTGCCAGCAATCGAGGGAAGACTAGTCTCGCAGATACGCAGTATTTT. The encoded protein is CASNRGKTSLADTQYF.